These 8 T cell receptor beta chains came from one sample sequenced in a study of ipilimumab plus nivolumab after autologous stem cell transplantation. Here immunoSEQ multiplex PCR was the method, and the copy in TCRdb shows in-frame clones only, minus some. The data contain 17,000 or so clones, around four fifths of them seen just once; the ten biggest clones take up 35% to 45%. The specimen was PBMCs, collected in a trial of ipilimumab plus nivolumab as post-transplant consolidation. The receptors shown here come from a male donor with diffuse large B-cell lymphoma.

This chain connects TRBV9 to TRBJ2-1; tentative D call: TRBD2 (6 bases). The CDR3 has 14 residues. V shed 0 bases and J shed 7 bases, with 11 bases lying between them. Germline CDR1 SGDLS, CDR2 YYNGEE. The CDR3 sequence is CASSVGSSANEQFF. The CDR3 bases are TGTGCCAGCAGCGTAGGATCTAGCGCAAATGAGCAGTTCTTC.

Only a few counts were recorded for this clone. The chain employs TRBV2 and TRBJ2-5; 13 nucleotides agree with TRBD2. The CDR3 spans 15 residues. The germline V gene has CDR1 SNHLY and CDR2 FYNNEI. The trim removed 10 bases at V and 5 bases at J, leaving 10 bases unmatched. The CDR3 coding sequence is TGTGCCACCACAGGACTAGCGGGGGCCAGCGAGACCCAGTACTTC. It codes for CATTGLAGASETQYF.

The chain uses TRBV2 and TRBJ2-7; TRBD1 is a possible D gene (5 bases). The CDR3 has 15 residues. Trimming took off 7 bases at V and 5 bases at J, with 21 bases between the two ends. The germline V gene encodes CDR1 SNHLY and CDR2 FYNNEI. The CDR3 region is CASNAREGFEDEQYF. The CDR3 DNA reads TGTGCCAGCAACGCCAGGGAAGGGTTCGAGGACGAGCAGTACTTC.

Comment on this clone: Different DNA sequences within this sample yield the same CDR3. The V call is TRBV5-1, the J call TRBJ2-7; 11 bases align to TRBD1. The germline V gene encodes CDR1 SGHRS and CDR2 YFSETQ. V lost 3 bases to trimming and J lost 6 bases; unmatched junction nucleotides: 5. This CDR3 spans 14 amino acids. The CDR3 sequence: CASSSGQGAGEQYF. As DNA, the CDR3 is TGCGCCAGCAGCTCTGGACAGGGGGCCGGCGAGCAGTACTTC.

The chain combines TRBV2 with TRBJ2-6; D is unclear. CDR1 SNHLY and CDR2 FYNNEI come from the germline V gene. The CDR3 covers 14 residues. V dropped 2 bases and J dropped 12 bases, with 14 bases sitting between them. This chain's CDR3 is CASSELAAAVVLTF. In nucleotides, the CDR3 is TGTGCCAGCAGTGAACTTGCGGCGGCCGTCGTCCTGACTTTC.

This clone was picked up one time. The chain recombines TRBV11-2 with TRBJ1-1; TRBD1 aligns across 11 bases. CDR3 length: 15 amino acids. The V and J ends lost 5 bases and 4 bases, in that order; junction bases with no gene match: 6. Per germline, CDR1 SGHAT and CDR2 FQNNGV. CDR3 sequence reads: CASSPDRGRRTEAFF. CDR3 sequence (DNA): TGTGCCAGCAGCCCGGACAGGGGGCGGCGCACTGAAGCTTTCTTT.

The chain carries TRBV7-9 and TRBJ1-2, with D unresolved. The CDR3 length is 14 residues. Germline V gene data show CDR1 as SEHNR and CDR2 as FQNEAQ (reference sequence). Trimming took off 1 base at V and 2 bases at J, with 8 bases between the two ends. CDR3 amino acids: CASSLESGNYGYTF. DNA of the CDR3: TGTGCCAGCAGCTTAGAATCCGGGAACTATGGCTACACCTTC.

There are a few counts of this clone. CDR3 DNA sequence: TGTGCCAGCAGTGACGCGTGGGGCACAGATACGCAGTATTTT. This translates into CASSDAWGTDTQYF. The chain uses TRBV6-1 and TRBJ2-3; D is undetermined. V was trimmed by 3 bases and J by 1 base, leaving 8 bases between them. The CDR3 has 14 amino acids. Germline V gene sequence: CDR1 MNHNS, CDR2 SASEGT.